The entry below describes one T cell receptor beta chain. CDR1 and CDR2 from the germline V gene are MRHNA and SNTAGT. Trimming stripped 4 bases from V and 6 bases from J, with 13 bases between. This CDR3 has 13 amino acids. These data are taken from a study of blood T cell repertoires in COVID-19. Method: immunoSEQ multiplex PCR; TCRdb's copy keeps in-frame clones and lacks some. The sample holds hundreds of thousands of clones, nearly 90% seen once. The V gene is TRBV6-4, the J gene TRBJ2-7; D is ambiguous. This TCR was sampled from a woman aged 18-30 years who had recovered from COVID-19. Sample: peripheral blood. The CDR3 region is CASSVAVRGEQYF. DNA for the CDR3: TGTGCCAGCAGTGTGGCGGTACGAGGCGAGCAGTACTTC.